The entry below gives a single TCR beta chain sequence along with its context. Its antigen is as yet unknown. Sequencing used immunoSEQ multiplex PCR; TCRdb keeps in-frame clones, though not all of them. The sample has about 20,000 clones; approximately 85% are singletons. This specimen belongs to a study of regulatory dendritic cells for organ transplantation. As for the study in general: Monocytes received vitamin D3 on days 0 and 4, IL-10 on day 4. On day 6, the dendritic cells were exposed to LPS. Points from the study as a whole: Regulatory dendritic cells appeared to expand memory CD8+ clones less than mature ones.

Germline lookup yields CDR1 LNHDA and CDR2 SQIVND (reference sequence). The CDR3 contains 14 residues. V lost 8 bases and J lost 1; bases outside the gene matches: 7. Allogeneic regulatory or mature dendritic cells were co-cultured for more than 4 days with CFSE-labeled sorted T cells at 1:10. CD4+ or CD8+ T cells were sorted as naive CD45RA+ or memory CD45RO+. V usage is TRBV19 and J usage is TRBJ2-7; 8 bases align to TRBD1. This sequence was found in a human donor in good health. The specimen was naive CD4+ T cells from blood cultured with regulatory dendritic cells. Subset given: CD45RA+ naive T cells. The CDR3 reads CASGRDRNSYEQYF. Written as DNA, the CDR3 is TGTGCCAGTGGACGGGACAGGAATTCCTACGAGCAGTACTTC. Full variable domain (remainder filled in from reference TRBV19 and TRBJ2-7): DGGITQSPKYLFRKEGQNVTLSCEQNLNHDAMYWYRQDPGQGLRLIYYSQIVNDFQKGDIAEGYSVSREKKESFPLTVTSAQKNPTAFYLCASGRDRNSYEQYFGPGTRLTVT.